A selection of T cell receptor beta chains follows, all from one sample in a study of metastatic and nonmetastatic thyroid tumors. MiXCR was used by TCRdb to re-call the PCR reads. The data hold about 43,000 clones, with 3% to 3.5% observed a single time. Sequencing input: blood. The receptors shown here come from a female donor with papillary thyroid cancer or a benign thyroid nodule (not recorded which). Some clones in this sample may be carry-over from other donors' samples. The CDR3 runs from the conserved cysteine through the conserved F or W. The order of the fields is V gene, D gene, J gene, clone size, CDR3 protein, CDR3 DNA. The D gene is left open where the match is weak. Part of the rows lack a size; the others show once, few, many or a class for expanded clones.

v_call: TRBV2; d_call: -; j_call: TRBJ1-3; clone_size: few; cdr3_aa: CASRGLAESSGNTIYF; cdr3_nt: TGTGCCAGCAGGGGTTTGGCGGAGAGCTCTGGAAACACCATATATTTT
v_call: TRBV7-2; d_call: -; j_call: TRBJ1-6; clone_size: many; cdr3_aa: CASSLASNNSPLHF; cdr3_nt: TGTGCCAGCAGCTTAGCCAGCAATAATTCACCCCTCCACTTT
v_call: TRBV6-1; d_call: -; j_call: TRBJ1-6; clone_size: many; cdr3_aa: CASSSGSSPLHF; cdr3_nt: TGTGCCAGCAGTTCGGGGAGTTCACCCCTCCACTTT
v_call: TRBV11-2; d_call: -; j_call: TRBJ1-2; clone_size: medium-sized; cdr3_aa: CASSRGSDYGYTF; cdr3_nt: TGTGCCAGCAGCCGGGGTTCGGACTATGGCTACACCTTC
v_call: TRBV15; d_call: TRBD2; j_call: TRBJ2-2; clone_size: few; cdr3_aa: CATSRERTSPRMVSNTGELFF; cdr3_nt: TGTGCCACCAGCAGAGAAAGGACTAGCCCACGTATGGTATCGAACACCGGGGAGTTGTTTTTT
v_call: TRBV7-9; d_call: TRBD2; j_call: TRBJ2-7; clone_size: few; cdr3_aa: CASSHGLAGFYEQYF; cdr3_nt: TGTGCCAGCAGCCACGGACTAGCGGGCTTCTACGAGCAGTACTTC
v_call: TRBV2; d_call: TRBD1; j_call: TRBJ2-1; clone_size: few; cdr3_aa: CASRTGTDYNEQFF; cdr3_nt: TGTGCCAGCAGGACCGGGACAGACTACAATGAGCAGTTCTTC
v_call: TRBV5-1; d_call: -; j_call: TRBJ2-3; clone_size: medium-sized; cdr3_aa: CASSLTGDLTDTQYF; cdr3_nt: TGCGCCAGCAGCTTGACAGGGGACTTAACAGATACGCAGTATTTT
v_call: TRBV6-1; d_call: -; j_call: TRBJ2-7; clone_size: few; cdr3_aa: CASSEGGLYEQYF; cdr3_nt: TGTGCCAGCAGTGAAGGAGGACTGTACGAGCAGTACTTC
v_call: TRBV7-3; d_call: -; j_call: TRBJ1-1; clone_size: many; cdr3_aa: CASSLLGSGTEAFF; cdr3_nt: TGTGCCAGCAGCTTATTGGGGTCAGGCACTGAAGCTTTCTTT
v_call: TRBV7-3; d_call: -; j_call: TRBJ2-2; clone_size: -; cdr3_aa: CASRRRDNTGELFF; cdr3_nt: TGTGCCAGCAGGCGAAGAGACAACACCGGGGAGCTGTTTTTT
v_call: TRBV20-1; d_call: TRBD2; j_call: TRBJ2-7; clone_size: -; cdr3_aa: CSANQRTSCRNEQCF; cdr3_nt: TGCAGTGCCAACCAGAGGACTAGCTGTAGGAACGAGCAGTGCTTC
v_call: TRBV19; d_call: -; j_call: TRBJ2-7; clone_size: -; cdr3_aa: CASPLGVYSYEQYF; cdr3_nt: TGTGCCAGTCCCTTGGGGGTCTACTCCTACGAGCAGTACTTC
v_call: TRBV7-9; d_call: TRBD1; j_call: TRBJ1-1; clone_size: many; cdr3_aa: CASSAGTEYVNTEAFF; cdr3_nt: TGTGCCAGCAGCGCCGGGACAGAGTACGTGAACACTGAAGCTTTCTTT
v_call: TRBV9; d_call: TRBD1; j_call: TRBJ2-7; clone_size: many; cdr3_aa: CASSDGTGGEQYF; cdr3_nt: TGTGCCAGCAGCGACGGGACAGGGGGTGAGCAGTACTTC
v_call: TRBV6-2/TRBV6-3; d_call: -; j_call: TRBJ2-6; clone_size: -; cdr3_aa: CASGGSGANVLTF; cdr3_nt: TGTGCCAGCGGCGGCTCTGGGGCCAACGTCCTGACTTTC
v_call: TRBV20-1; d_call: TRBD2; j_call: TRBJ2-5; clone_size: -; cdr3_aa: CSASPGLAGQETQYF; cdr3_nt: TGCAGTGCTAGCCCCGGGCTAGCGGGCCAAGAGACCCAGTACTTC